These 23 T cell receptor beta chains were sequenced from one sample in a study of T-cell memory formation after mild COVID-19. TCRdb itself ran the 5' RACE reads through MiXCR, one entry per CDR3 protein. Among about 290,000 distinct CDR3 sequences listed, roughly 15% were seen once. The sample taken for sequencing was PBMCs or a T cell subset sorted from them (not recorded which). These receptors were taken from a man aged 18 to 29 who had mild COVID-19 (a few samples of this study predate the infection). Cell type and time point are not known.

This rearrangement joins TRBV20-1 to TRBJ2-7; D unresolved. Trimming pared 3 bases from V and 2 bases from J, leaving 11 bases between. Per the germline V gene, CDR1 is DFQATT and CDR2 is SNEGSKA (reference sequence). The CDR3 is 13 amino acids. The CDR3 bases are TGCAGTGCTAGTCCCTCGAGTGCCTACGAGCAGTACGTC. Amino acid sequence: CSASPSSAYEQYV.

This clonotype was found once. This chain uses TRBV7-2 with TRBJ1-1, with D unclear. This CDR3 has 14 amino acids. Germline-derived CDR1 and CDR2 are SGHTA and FQGNSA. V was pared by 5 bases and J by 1 base, with 11 bases between. The CDR3 region is CASSPGVWNTEAFF. The CDR3, as DNA: TGTGCCAGCAGCCCAGGTGTTTGGAACACTGAAGCTTTCTTT.

The chain is built from TRBV6-5 and TRBJ2-7; TRBD2 is a possible D gene (6 bases). In germline, CDR1 is MNHEY, CDR2 SVGAGI. The V and J ends lost 6 bases and 3 bases respectively, with 18 bases between them. The CDR3 extends over 15 amino acids. The CDR3: CASRPSGGMNYEQYF. Written as DNA, the CDR3 is TGTGCCAGCAGGCCGAGCGGAGGGATGAACTACGAGCAGTACTTC.

The chain uses TRBV18 and TRBJ1-5; D may be TRBD1 (5 bases). Germline assignment: CDR1 KGHSH and CDR2 LQKENI. V was cut by 0 bases and J by 11 bases, with 14 bases left in between. CDR3 size: 14 residues. The CDR3 DNA reads as TGTGCCAGCTCACCACCGTCAGGGAGCAAGGCCCAGCATTTT. Amino acids: CASSPPSGSKAQHF.

The chain couples TRBV29-1 to TRBJ2-7; a weak D match, TRBD1 (7 bases). Per the germline V gene, CDR1 is SQVTM and CDR2 is ANQGSEA. This CDR3 contains 12 residues. With 6 bases removed from V and 4 bases from J, the gap between germline ends came to 13 bases. CDR3 amino acids: CSVNRGGYEQYF. CDR3 sequence (DNA): TGCAGCGTAAACAGGGGAGGATACGAGCAGTACTTC.

The chain uses TRBV5-1 and TRBJ2-1; D could derive from TRBD1 or TRBD2 (6 bases each). This CDR3 region has 13 residues. Germline V gene lookup returns CDR1 SGHRS and CDR2 YFSETQ. V was cut by 0 bases and J by 9 bases, with 10 bases left in between. CDR3 nucleotides: TGCGCCAGCAGCTTGGCCGAGGGGGGTGAGCAGTTCTTC. Its protein product is CASSLAEGGEQFF. The full variable domain, in which reference TRBV5-1 and TRBJ2-1 provide the parts outside the CDR3, is KAGVTQTPRYLIKTRGQQVTLSCSPISGHRSVSWYQQTPGQGLQFLFEYFSETQRNKGNFPGRFSGRQFSNSRSEMNVSTLELGDSALYLCASSLAEGGEQFFGPGTRLTVL.

This clonotype was counted many times. The rearrangement joins TRBV2 to TRBJ2-7; no firm D call. V was cut by 1 base and J by 6 bases, with 10 bases left in between. CDR1 is SNHLY, CDR2 FYNNEI, per germline. The CDR3 loop spans 13 amino acids. CDR3 region: CASSEVFFPEQYV. The DNA of the CDR3 is TGTGCCAGCAGTGAAGTGTTCTTTCCCGAGCAGTACGTC.

This chain links TRBV5-4 with TRBJ1-1; D not resolved. The CDR3 totals 13 residues. The V and J ends lost 4 bases and 1 base respectively, with 8 bases between them. Germline CDR1 SGHNT, CDR2 YYREEE (reference sequence). The CDR3 region has the DNA TGTGCCAGCAGCGCGTTAGGGAACACTGAAGCTTTCTTT. The encoded protein is CASSALGNTEAFF.

This clonotype was found a few times. The chain carries TRBV6-6 and TRBJ1-3, with no clear D. This CDR3 spans 14 amino acids. V was clipped by 7 bases and J by 2 bases, with 12 bases between them. Germline CDR1 MNHNY, CDR2 SVGAGI (reference sequence). In nucleotides, the CDR3 is TGTGCCAGCACTCGGGGAGATCCTGGAAACACCATATATTTT. Its translation: CASTRGDPGNTIYF.

In its sample, this clonotype was seen a few times. The gene calls are TRBV28 and TRBJ2-2, with D perhaps TRBD1 (6 bases). The germline gives CDR1 MDHEN, CDR2 SYDVKM. Deletions cut 5 bases from V and 1 base from J, with 20 bases between. This CDR3 is 18 amino acids long. CDR3 nucleotides: TGTGCCAGCAGTCCCTCCCGAACAGGGATTTTGAACACCGGGGAGCTGTTTTTT. Amino acid sequence: CASSPSRTGILNTGELFF.

This chain links TRBV18 with TRBJ1-2; D possibly corresponds to TRBD1 (6 bases). Germline V lookup: CDR1 KGHSH, CDR2 LQKENI. The ends were cut back, 6 bases at V and 8 bases at J, with 22 bases in the middle. CDR3 length: 15 amino acids. CDR3 in amino acids: CASSPVGGRFRGYTF. Here the CDR3 DNA reads TGTGCCAGCTCGCCCGTAGGGGGGCGCTTTCGGGGCTACACCTTC. The complete variable domain, with remaining parts taken from reference TRBV18 and TRBJ1-2, reads NAGVMQNPRHLVRRRGQEARLRCSPMKGHSHVYWYRQLPEEGLKFMVYLQKENIIDESGMPKERFSAEFPKEGPSILRIQQVVRGDSAAYFCASSPVGGRFRGYTFGSGTRLTVV.

This clonotype showed up many times. The V and J genes are TRBV12-3 or TRBV12-4 and TRBJ1-2, with a possible D match to TRBD1 (6 bases). Trimming stripped 7 bases from V and 3 bases from J, with 15 bases between. The CDR3 has 14 residues. CDR3 sequence (DNA): TGTGCCAGCACCATATCAGGGGTCCACTATGGCTACACCTTC. Its translation is CASTISGVHYGYTF.

This clonotype was observed once. The gene calls are TRBV4-3 and TRBJ1-1, with D tentatively TRBD1 (5 bases). Germline V CDR1 and CDR2: LGHNA, YSLEER. The CDR3 is 16 amino acids. V was cut by 1 base and J by 5 bases, with 17 bases left in between. The CDR3: CASSQAPLGGWTEAFF. The CDR3 coding sequence is TGCGCCAGCAGCCAAGCCCCTTTGGGGGGTTGGACTGAAGCTTTCTTT.

This clonotype was picked up a small number of times. The chain is built from TRBV27 and TRBJ1-5, with unresolved D. V gave up 5 bases and J gave up 0 bases, with 14 bases separating them. This CDR3 has 16 residues. Germline CDR1 is MNHEY and CDR2 is SMNVEV (reference sequence). The CDR3 DNA follows: TGTGCCAGCAGTCCCTCGGGGTTGAATAGCAATCAGCCCCAGCATTTT. Amino acid sequence: CASSPSGLNSNQPQHF.

This clonotype appeared a few times. The rearrangement joins TRBV4-1 to TRBJ2-1; D is undetermined. The V gene's germline CDR1 is MGHRA and CDR2 YSYEKL. V was clipped by 0 bases and J by 5 bases, with 11 bases between them. The CDR3 runs 15 residues. The CDR3 here is CASSQDRTRNNEQFF. CDR3 DNA: TGCGCCAGCAGCCAAGATCGAACACGGAACAATGAGCAGTTCTTC.

The gene calls are TRBV12-3 or TRBV12-4 and TRBJ2-1; D might be TRBD2 (6 bases). The CDR3 is made up of 14 amino acids. Trimming removed 4 bases at V and 6 bases at J, with 13 bases between. CDR3: CASSSNAGSNEQFF. CDR3 DNA: TGTGCCAGCAGTTCTAACGCGGGGTCCAATGAGCAGTTCTTC.

This chain links TRBV27 with TRBJ1-2, with no clear D. V was clipped by 3 bases and J by 6 bases, with 17 bases between them. The length of the CDR3 is 15 residues. Germline V gene data show CDR1 as MNHEY and CDR2 as SMNVEV (reference sequence). The CDR3 is CASSLVGGRVDGYTF. In DNA form, the CDR3 reads TGTGCCAGCAGTTTGGTAGGAGGGAGGGTAGATGGCTACACCTTC.

This clonotype was observed a handful of times. The chain couples TRBV6-2 or TRBV6-3 to TRBJ1-1, with D unclear. Trimming removed 2 bases from V and 1 base from J, with 5 bases in between. The germline V gene has CDR1 MNHEY and CDR2 SVGEGT. The CDR3 consists of 13 residues. In DNA, the CDR3 is TGTGCCAGCAGTTACGGGAAGAACACTGAAGCTTTCTTT. Translated, it gives CASSYGKNTEAFF.

This clonotype was counted ten times or more. The chain is built from TRBV3-1 and TRBJ1-6, with 7 bases matching TRBD1. The CDR3 contains 14 residues. CDR1 is LGHDT and CDR2 is YNNKEL in the germline V gene (reference sequence). V shed 0 bases, J shed 11 bases, and the junction held 4 bases outside the gene matches. The CDR3: CASSQDTGVPPLHF. CDR3 coding DNA: TGTGCCAGCAGCCAAGATACAGGGGTGCCACCCCTCCACTTT. The variable domain in full, with the rest retrieved from reference TRBV3-1 and TRBJ1-6, is DTAVSQTPKYLVTQMGNDKSIKCEQNLGHDTMYWYKQDSKKFLKIMFSYNNKELIINETVPNRFSPKSPDKAHLNLHINSLELGDSAVYFCASSQDTGVPPLHFGNGTRLTVT.

This clonotype turned up a few times. The rearrangement joins TRBV6-1 to TRBJ2-7; 7 bases agree with TRBD1. The CDR3 spans 14 residues. Germline values: CDR1 MNHNS, CDR2 SASEGT. The V segment lost 4 bases and the J segment 5 bases; nucleotides outside the gene matches: 8. The CDR3 nucleotides are TGTGCCAGCAGTGCCTCCGGGACAGACCACGAGCAGTACGTC. It is translated as CASSASGTDHEQYV.

The V call is TRBV6-6, the J call TRBJ1-4, with TRBD1 identical over 7 bases. Germline lookup yields CDR1 MNHNY and CDR2 SVGAGI (reference sequence). The CDR3 covers 15 residues. With V trimmed by 5 bases and J by 8 bases, 11 bases remained unmatched. This chain's CDR3 is CASSPQGVGTEKLFF. CDR3 coding DNA: TGTGCCAGCAGTCCTCAGGGGGTAGGGACGGAAAAACTGTTTTTT.

This chain links TRBV20-1 with TRBJ1-4, with D unclear. V lost 6 bases to trimming and J lost 7 bases, with 15 bases between them. CDR3 length: 13 residues. The germline CDR1 and CDR2 sequences are DFQATT and SNEGSKA (reference sequence). In nucleotides, the CDR3 is TGCAGTGCCCCTGAAGGGTCTGGTGAAAAACTGTTTTTT. Residues: CSAPEGSGEKLFF.

This clonotype was detected a few times. The rearrangement links TRBV29-1 to TRBJ1-5; 10 bases are a match to TRBD1. The CDR3 covers 13 residues. Trimming took 4 bases from V and 7 from J; bases not matched to a gene: 4. Per the germline V gene, CDR1 is SQVTM and CDR2 is ANQGSEA. CDR3 loop: CSVGQGASQPQHF. Written as DNA, the CDR3 is TGCAGCGTTGGACAGGGGGCGAGCCAGCCCCAGCATTTT.